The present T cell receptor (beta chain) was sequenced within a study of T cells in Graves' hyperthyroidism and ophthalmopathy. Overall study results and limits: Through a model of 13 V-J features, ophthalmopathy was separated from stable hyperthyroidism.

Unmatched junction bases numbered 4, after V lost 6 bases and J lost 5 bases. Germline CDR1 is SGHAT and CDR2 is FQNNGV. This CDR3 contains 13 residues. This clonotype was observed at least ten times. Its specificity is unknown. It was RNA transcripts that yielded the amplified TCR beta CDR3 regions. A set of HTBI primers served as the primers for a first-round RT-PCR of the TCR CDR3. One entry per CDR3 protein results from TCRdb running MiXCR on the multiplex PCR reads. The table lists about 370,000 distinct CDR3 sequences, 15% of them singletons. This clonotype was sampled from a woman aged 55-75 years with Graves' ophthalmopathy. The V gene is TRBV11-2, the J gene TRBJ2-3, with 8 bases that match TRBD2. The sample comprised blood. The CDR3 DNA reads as TGTGCCAGCAGGCCCGGGACTAGAGATACGCAGTATTTT. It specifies CASRPGTRDTQYF.